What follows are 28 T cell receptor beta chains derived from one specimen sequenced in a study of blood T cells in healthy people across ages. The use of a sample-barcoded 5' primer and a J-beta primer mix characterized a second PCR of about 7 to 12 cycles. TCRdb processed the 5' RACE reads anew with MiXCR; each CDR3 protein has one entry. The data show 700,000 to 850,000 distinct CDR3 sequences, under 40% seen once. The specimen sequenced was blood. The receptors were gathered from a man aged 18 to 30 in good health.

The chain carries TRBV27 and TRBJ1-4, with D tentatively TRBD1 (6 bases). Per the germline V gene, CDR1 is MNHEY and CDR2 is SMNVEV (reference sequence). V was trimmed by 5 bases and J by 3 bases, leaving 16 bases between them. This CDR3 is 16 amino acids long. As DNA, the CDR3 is TGTGCCAGCAGTGCCGAGGGGGTAGGCGCTAATGAAAAACTGTTTTTT. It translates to CASSAEGVGANEKLFF.

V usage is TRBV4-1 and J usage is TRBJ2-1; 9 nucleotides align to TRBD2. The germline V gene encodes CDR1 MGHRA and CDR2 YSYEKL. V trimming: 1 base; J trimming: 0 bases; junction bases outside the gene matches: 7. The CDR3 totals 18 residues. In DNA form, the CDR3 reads TGCGCCAGCAGCCAAGTGGATATGGGACTAGCCTCCTACAATGAGCAGTTCTTC. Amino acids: CASSQVDMGLASYNEQFF.

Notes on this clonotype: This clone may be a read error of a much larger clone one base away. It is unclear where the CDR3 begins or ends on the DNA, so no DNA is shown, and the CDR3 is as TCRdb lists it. CDR3 residues: CASSLFGGGAKGTYEQDF. The genes are TRBV28 and TRBJ2-4; the table's D call, TRBD1, was not checked against the DNA. The germline V gene encodes CDR1 MDHEN and CDR2 SYDVKM. The CDR3 length equals 18 residues, ends included.

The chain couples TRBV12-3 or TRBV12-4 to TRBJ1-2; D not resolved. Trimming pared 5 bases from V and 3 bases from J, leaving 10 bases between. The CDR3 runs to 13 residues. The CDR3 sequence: CASSREAHYGYTF. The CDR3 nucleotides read TGTGCCAGCAGTAGGGAGGCGCACTATGGCTACACCTTC.

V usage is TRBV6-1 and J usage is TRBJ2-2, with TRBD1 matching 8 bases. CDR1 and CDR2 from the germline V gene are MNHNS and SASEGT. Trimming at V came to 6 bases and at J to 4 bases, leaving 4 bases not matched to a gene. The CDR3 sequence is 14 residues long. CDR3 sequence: CASSRGLSTGELFF. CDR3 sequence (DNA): TGTGCCAGCAGCAGGGGGCTTAGCACCGGGGAGCTGTTTTTT.

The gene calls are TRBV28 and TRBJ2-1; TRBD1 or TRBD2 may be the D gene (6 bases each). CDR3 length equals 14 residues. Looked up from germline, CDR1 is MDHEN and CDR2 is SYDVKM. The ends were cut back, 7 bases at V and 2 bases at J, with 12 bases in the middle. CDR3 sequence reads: CASTRGGPYNEQFF. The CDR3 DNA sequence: TGTGCCAGCACACGAGGGGGGCCCTACAATGAGCAGTTCTTC.

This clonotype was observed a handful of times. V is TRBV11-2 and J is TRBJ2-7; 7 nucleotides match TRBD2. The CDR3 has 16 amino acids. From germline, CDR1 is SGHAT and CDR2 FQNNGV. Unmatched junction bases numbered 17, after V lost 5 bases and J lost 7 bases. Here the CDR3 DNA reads TGTGCCAGCAGCCTGGGGCGAGGGAGGGCCTACAATGAGCAGTACTTC. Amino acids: CASSLGRGRAYNEQYF.

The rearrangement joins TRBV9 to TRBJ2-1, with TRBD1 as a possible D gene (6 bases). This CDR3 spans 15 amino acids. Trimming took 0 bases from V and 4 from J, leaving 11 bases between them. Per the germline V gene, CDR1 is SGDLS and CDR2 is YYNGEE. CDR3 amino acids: CASSVDGTLYNEQFF. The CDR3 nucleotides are TGTGCCAGCAGCGTAGACGGGACACTATACAATGAGCAGTTCTTC.

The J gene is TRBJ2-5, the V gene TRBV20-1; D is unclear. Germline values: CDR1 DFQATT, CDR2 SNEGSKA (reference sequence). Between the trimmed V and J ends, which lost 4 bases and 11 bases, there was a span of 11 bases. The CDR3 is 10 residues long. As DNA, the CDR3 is TGCAGTGCTACCAGAAATGAGCAGTACTTC. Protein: CSATRNEQYF.

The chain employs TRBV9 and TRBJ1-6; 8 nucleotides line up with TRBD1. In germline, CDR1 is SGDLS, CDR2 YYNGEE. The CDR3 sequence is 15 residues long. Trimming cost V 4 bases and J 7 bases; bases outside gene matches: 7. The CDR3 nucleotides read TGTGCCAGCAGCCCCGGTCGGGACAGGAATTCACCCCTCCACTTT. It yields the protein CASSPGRDRNSPLHF.

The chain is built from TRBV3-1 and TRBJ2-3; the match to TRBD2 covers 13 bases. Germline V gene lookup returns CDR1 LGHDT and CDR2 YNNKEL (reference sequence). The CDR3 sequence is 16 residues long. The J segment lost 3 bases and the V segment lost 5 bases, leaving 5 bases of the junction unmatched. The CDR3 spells CASSDRTSGSTDTQYF. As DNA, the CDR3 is TGTGCCAGCAGCGATAGGACTAGCGGGAGTACAGATACGCAGTATTTT.

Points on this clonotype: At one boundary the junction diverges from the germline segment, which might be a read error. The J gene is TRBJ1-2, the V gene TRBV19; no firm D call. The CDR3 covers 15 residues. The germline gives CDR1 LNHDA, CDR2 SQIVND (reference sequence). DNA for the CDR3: TGTGCCGGTAGTATAGGACCGGGTAATAACTATGGCTACACCTTC. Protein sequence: CAGSIGPGNNYGYTF.

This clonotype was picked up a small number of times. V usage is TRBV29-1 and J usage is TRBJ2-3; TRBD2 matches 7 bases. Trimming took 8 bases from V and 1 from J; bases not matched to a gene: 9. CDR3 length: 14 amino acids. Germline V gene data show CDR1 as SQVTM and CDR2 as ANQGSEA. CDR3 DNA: TGCAGCATCTACCCTGGGGGGGGCACAGATACGCAGTATTTT. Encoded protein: CSIYPGGGTDTQYF.

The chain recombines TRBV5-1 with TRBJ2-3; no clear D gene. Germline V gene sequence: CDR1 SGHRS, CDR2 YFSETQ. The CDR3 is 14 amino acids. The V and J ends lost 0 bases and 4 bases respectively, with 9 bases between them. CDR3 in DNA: TGCGCCAGCAGCTTGGCACAGTACCCAGATACGCAGTATTTT. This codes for CASSLAQYPDTQYF.

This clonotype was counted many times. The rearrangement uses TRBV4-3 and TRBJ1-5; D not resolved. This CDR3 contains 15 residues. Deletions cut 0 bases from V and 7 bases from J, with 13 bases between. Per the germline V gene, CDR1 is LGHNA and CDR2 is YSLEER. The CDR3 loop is CASSQDAASQQPQHF. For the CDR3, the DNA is TGCGCCAGCAGCCAAGATGCGGCCTCACAGCAGCCCCAGCATTTT.

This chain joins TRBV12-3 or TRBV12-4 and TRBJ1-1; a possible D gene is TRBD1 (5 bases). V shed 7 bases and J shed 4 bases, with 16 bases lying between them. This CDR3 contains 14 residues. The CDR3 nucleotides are TGTGCCAGCACCCTCAGGGAGGCTTCCACTGAAGCTTTCTTT. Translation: CASTLREASTEAFF.

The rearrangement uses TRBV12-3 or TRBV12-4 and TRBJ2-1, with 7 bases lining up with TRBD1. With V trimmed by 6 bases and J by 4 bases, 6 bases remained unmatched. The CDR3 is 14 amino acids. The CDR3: CASREQGSYNEQFF. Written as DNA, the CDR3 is TGTGCCAGCAGGGAACAGGGGTCGTACAATGAGCAGTTCTTC.

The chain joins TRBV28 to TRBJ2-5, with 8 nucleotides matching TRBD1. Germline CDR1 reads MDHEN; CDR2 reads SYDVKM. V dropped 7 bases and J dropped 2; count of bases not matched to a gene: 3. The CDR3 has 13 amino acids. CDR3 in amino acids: CASTRDRQETQYF. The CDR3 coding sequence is TGTGCCAGCACCCGGGACAGGCAAGAGACCCAGTACTTC.

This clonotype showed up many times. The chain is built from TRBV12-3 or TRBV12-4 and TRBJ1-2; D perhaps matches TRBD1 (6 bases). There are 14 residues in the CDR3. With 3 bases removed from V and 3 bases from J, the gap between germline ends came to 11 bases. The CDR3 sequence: CASSFTQGHYGYTF. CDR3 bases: TGTGCCAGCAGTTTTACTCAGGGGCACTATGGCTACACCTTC.

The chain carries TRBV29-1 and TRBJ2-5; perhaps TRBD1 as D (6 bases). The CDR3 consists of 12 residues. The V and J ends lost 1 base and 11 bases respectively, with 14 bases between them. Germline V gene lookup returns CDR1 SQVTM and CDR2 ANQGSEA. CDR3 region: CSVEVVRQAQYF. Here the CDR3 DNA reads TGCAGCGTTGAAGTGGTCAGACAGGCGCAGTACTTC.

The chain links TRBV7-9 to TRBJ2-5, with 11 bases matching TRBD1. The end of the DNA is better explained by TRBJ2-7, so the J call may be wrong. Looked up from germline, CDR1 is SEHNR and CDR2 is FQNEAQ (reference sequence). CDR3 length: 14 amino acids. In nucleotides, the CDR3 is TGTGCCAGCAGCCCGGACAGGGGGCTATCCGAGCAGTACTTC. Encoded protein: CASSPDRGLSEQYF.

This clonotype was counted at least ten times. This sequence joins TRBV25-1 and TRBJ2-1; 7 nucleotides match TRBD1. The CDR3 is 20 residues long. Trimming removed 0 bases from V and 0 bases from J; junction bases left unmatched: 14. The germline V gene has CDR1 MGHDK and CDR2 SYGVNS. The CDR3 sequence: CASSEYPLGGDFYSYNEQFF. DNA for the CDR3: TGTGCCAGCAGTGAATACCCTTTAGGGGGCGATTTTTACTCCTACAATGAGCAGTTCTTC. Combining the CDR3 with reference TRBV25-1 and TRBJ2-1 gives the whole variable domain EADIYQTPRYLVIGTGKKITLECSQTMGHDKMYWYQQDPGMELHLIHYSYGVNSTEKGDLSSESTVSRIRTEHFPLTLESARPSHTSQYLCASSEYPLGGDFYSYNEQFFGPGTRLTVL.

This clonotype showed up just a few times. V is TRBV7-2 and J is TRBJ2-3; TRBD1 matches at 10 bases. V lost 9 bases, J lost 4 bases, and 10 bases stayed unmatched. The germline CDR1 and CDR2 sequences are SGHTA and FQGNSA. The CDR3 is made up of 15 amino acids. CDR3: CARTGGAGRADTQYF. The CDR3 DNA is TGTGCCAGGACAGGGGGCGCCGGAAGGGCAGATACGCAGTATTTT.

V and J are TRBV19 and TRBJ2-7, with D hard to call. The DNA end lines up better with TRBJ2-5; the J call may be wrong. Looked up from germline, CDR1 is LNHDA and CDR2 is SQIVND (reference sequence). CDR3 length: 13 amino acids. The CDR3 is CASSGKGKETQYF. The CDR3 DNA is TGTGCCAGTAGTGGTAAGGGAAAAGAGACCCAGTACTTC.

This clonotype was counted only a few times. CDR3 DNA sequence: TGTGCCATCAGTGAGTGGGACAGAGATTCCTATAATTCACCCCTCCACTTT. The encoded protein is CAISEWDRDSYNSPLHF. The V gene is TRBV10-3, the J gene TRBJ1-6; 7 nucleotides align to TRBD1. Trimming at V came to 1 base and at J to 1 base, leaving 4 bases not matched to a gene. CDR3 size: 17 residues. Germline V gives CDR1 ENHRY, CDR2 SYGVKD.

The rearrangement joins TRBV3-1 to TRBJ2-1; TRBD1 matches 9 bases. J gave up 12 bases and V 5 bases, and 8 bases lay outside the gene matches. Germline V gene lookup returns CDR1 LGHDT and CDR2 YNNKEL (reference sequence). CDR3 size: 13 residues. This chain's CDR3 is CASSYRTGDWQFF. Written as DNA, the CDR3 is TGTGCCAGCAGCTACAGGACAGGGGATTGGCAGTTCTTC.

The CDR3 loop reads CASSRTATGDTEAFF. DNA for the CDR3: TGTGCCAGCAGCCGCACGGCGACAGGGGACACTGAAGCTTTCTTT. This rearrangement joins TRBV3-1 to TRBJ1-1; 8 bases are shared with TRBD1. The CDR3 spans 15 residues. Trimming cost V 4 bases and J 3 bases; bases outside gene matches: 7. CDR1 and CDR2 from the germline V gene are LGHDT and YNNKEL (reference sequence). The full variable domain, its missing parts supplied by reference TRBV3-1 and TRBJ1-1, is DTAVSQTPKYLVTQMGNDKSIKCEQNLGHDTMYWYKQDSKKFLKIMFSYNNKELIINETVPNRFSPKSPDKAHLNLHINSLELGDSAVYFCASSRTATGDTEAFFGQGTRLTVV.

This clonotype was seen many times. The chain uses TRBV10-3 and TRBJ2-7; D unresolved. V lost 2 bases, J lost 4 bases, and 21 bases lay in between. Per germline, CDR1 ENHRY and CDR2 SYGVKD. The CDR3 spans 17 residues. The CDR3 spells CAISEGWSRPLKYEQYF. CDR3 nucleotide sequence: TGTGCCATCAGTGAGGGTTGGAGTCGCCCGTTGAAATACGAGCAGTACTTC.